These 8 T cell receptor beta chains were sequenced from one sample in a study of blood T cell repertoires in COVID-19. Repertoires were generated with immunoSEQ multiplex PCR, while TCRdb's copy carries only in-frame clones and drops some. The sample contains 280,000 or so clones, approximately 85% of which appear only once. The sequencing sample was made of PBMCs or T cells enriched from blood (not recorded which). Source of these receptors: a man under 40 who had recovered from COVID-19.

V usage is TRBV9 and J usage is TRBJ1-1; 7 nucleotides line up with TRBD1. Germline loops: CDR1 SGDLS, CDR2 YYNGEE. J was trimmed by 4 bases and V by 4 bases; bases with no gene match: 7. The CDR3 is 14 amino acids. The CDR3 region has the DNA TGTGCCAGCAGCCCCCGACAGGGCGTCACTGAAGCTTTCTTT. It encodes CASSPRQGVTEAFF. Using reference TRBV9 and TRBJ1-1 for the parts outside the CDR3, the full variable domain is DSGVTQTPKHLITATGQRVTLRCSPRSGDLSVYWYQQSLDQGLQFLIQYYNGEERAKGNILERFSAQQFPDLHSELNLSSLELGDSALYFCASSPRQGVTEAFFGQGTRLTVV.

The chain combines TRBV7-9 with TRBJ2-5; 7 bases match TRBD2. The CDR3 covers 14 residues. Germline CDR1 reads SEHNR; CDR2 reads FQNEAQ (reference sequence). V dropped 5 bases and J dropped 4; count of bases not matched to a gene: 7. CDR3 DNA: TGTGCCAGCAGCGCTACTAGCGCGGGAGAGACCCAGTACTTC. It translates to CASSATSAGETQYF. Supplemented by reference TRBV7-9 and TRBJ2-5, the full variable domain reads DTGVSQNPRHKITKRGQNVTFRCDPISEHNRLYWYRQTLGQGPEFLTYFQNEAQLEKSRLLSDRFSAERPKGSFSTLEIQRTEQGDSAMYLCASSATSAGETQYFGPGTRLLVL.

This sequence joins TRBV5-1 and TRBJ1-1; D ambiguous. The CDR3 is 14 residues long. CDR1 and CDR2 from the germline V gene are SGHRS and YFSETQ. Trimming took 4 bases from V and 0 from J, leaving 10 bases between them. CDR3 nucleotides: TGCGCCAGCAGCCCGGTTGGTCTGAACACTGAAGCTTTCTTT. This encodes CASSPVGLNTEAFF.

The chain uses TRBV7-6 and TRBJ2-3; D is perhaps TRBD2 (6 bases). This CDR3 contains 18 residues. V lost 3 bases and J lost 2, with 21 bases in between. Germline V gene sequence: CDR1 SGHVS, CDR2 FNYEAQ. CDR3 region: CASSFFRAGTAPTDTQYF. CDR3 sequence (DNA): TGTGCCAGCAGCTTCTTCCGGGCGGGGACCGCCCCCACAGATACGCAGTATTTT.

The CDR3 here is CASGRTSGGARTGELFF. The CDR3 DNA follows: TGTGCCAGCGGACGGACTAGCGGGGGAGCGAGGACCGGGGAGCTGTTTTTT. The J gene is TRBJ2-2, the V gene TRBV7-2, with 13 nucleotides matching TRBD2. Germline CDR1 reads SGHTA; CDR2 reads FQGNSA. The V and J ends lost 8 bases and 5 bases, in that order; junction bases with no gene match: 11. This CDR3 region has 17 residues. Based on the CDR3 plus reference TRBV7-2 and TRBJ2-2, the full variable domain is GAGVSQSPSNKVTEKGKDVELRCDPISGHTALYWYRQSLGQGLEFLIYFQGNSAPDKSGLPSDRFSAERTGGSVSTLTIQRTQQEDSAVYLCASGRTSGGARTGELFFGEGSRLTVL.

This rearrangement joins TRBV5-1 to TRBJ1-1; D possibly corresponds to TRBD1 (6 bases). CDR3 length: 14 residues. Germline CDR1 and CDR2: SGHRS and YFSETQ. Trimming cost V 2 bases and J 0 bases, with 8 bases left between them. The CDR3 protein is CASSFTGLNTEAFF. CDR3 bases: TGCGCCAGCAGCTTCACAGGGCTGAACACTGAAGCTTTCTTT. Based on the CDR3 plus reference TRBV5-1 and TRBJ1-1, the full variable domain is KAGVTQTPRYLIKTRGQQVTLSCSPISGHRSVSWYQQTPGQGLQFLFEYFSETQRNKGNFPGRFSGRQFSNSRSEMNVSTLELGDSALYLCASSFTGLNTEAFFGQGTRLTVV.

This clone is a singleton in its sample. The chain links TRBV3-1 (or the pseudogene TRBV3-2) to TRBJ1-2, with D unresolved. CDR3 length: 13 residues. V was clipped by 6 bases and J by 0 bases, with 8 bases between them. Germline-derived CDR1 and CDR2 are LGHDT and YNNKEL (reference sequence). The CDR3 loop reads CASSQQSNYGYTF. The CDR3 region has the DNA TGTGCCAGCAGTCAACAATCTAACTATGGCTACACCTTC.

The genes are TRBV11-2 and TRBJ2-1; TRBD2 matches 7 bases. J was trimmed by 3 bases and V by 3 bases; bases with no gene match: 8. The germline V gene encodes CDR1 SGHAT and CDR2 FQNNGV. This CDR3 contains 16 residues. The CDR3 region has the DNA TGTGCCAGCAGCTTCCGAGGGAGGGGCTACTACAATGAGCAGTTCTTC. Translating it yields CASSFRGRGYYNEQFF.